The 27 T cell receptor beta chains listed next were all sequenced from one sample in a study of CD8 T cells in ankylosing spondylitis. The study's findings and limits: Seemingly distinctive of ankylosing spondylitis blood was a TCR beta motif formed by eight highly homologous variants.

These receptors are not linked to any known antigen. Each CDR3 protein is one row after TCRdb ran MiXCR on the 5' RACE reads. In the table there are 300,000 to 400,000 distinct CDR3 sequences, about a fifth of which are singletons. Sequences were obtained from blood, either unsorted or a sorted T cell fraction (not recorded which). These receptor sequences come from a male donor with ankylosing spondylitis.

This clonotype was seen a few times. This chain connects TRBV20-1 to TRBJ2-1; 10 bases are a match to TRBD1. Trimming removed 6 bases from V and 3 bases from J; junction bases left unmatched: 8. The germline V gene encodes CDR1 DFQATT and CDR2 SNEGSKA (reference sequence). The CDR3 extends over 15 amino acids. The DNA of the CDR3 is TGCAGTGCCCGGGCCGGGACAGGGGACTACAATGAGCAGTTCTTC. It translates to CSARAGTGDYNEQFF.

The rearrangement uses TRBV12-3 or TRBV12-4 and TRBJ1-5; weak D call: TRBD1 (5 bases). The CDR3 has 12 amino acids. The V and J ends lost 4 bases and 6 bases respectively, with 7 bases between them. The CDR3, as DNA: TGTGCCAGCAGTTGGGGGGGTCAGCCCCAGCATTTT. It encodes CASSWGGQPQHF.

CDR3 sequence reads: CASSLERGRGDSPLHF. As DNA, the CDR3 is TGTGCCAGCAGCTTGGAGAGGGGGCGAGGAGATTCACCCCTCCACTTT. The chain employs TRBV5-5 and TRBJ1-6; TRBD1 agrees at 7 bases. The CDR3 totals 16 residues. The V gene's germline CDR1 is SGHKS and CDR2 YYEKEE (reference sequence). Trimming at V came to 0 bases and at J to 8 bases, leaving 8 bases not matched to a gene.

This clonotype was counted only a few times. This chain connects TRBV21-1 to TRBJ2-2; the table's D call of TRBD1 was not tested on the DNA. TRBV21-1 is flagged as a pseudogene. CDR3 length equals 14 residues. Written as DNA, the CDR3 is TGTGCCAGCAGCAAGACGCACGGGGGCGGGGAGCTGTTTTTT. Its protein product is CASSKTHGGGELFF.

The table lists this clonotype with a few counts. The rearrangement uses TRBV7-3 and TRBJ2-6; D is ambiguous. Trimming took off 5 bases at V and 0 bases at J, with 14 bases between the two ends. CDR1 SGHTA and CDR2 FQGTGA come from the germline V gene. The CDR3 spans 17 residues. CDR3 protein: CASSRRAVTSGANVLTF. In DNA, the CDR3 is TGTGCCAGCAGCCGGAGAGCCGTGACCTCTGGGGCCAACGTCCTGACTTTC.

In regard to this clonotype: One junction end disagrees with the germline gene, perhaps due to a read error. This chain links TRBV7-7 with TRBJ2-7; 12 nucleotides align to TRBD2. The length of the CDR3 is 15 residues. The germline CDR1 and CDR2 sequences are SSHAT and FNYEAQ (reference sequence). The CDR3 spells CASSRLAGVIYEQYF. CDR3 nucleotide sequence: TGTGCTAGCAGCCGACTAGCGGGAGTTATCTACGAGCAGTACTTC.

The chain employs TRBV7-3 and TRBJ1-5, with unresolved D. In germline, CDR1 is SGHTA, CDR2 FQGTGA. This CDR3 has 13 residues. With 4 bases removed from V and 6 bases from J, the gap between germline ends came to 10 bases. The DNA of the CDR3 is TGTGCCAGCAGCTCCGTCGTCGGTCAGCCCCAGCATTTT. This sequence encodes CASSSVVGQPQHF.

V usage is TRBV29-1 and J usage is TRBJ2-5; D tentatively reads TRBD1 or TRBD2 (5 bases each). The ends were cut back, 1 base at V and 0 bases at J, with 15 bases in the middle. Germline V gene lookup returns CDR1 SQVTM and CDR2 ANQGSEA. This CDR3 is 16 amino acids long. CDR3 loop: CSVEAPPGPHQETQYF. The CDR3 nucleotides are TGCAGCGTTGAAGCCCCGCCGGGACCCCACCAAGAGACCCAGTACTTC.

This clonotype showed up just once. J is TRBJ2-3 and V is TRBV7-3; D is perhaps TRBD1 (6 bases). Germline CDR1 and CDR2: SGHTA and FQGTGA. Trimming removed 4 bases from V and 6 bases from J, with 11 bases in between. The CDR3 consists of 13 residues. CDR3 DNA: TGTGCCAGCAGCTCCGACAGGTTGGATACGCAGTATTTT. It codes for CASSSDRLDTQYF.

Only one count was recorded for this clonotype. The chain employs TRBV6-2 or TRBV6-3 and TRBJ2-7, with D perhaps matching TRBD2 (5 bases). V was clipped by 3 bases and J by 2 bases, with 14 bases between them. The CDR3 spans 15 residues. The germline gives CDR1 MNHEY, CDR2 SVGEGT. Written as DNA, the CDR3 is TGTGCCAGCAGTTATCGGGGATCCGATCCCTACGAGCAGTACTTC. Protein product: CASSYRGSDPYEQYF.

The chain combines TRBV4-2 with TRBJ2-5, with TRBD1 matching over 8 bases. V lost 2 bases to trimming and J lost 5 bases; unmatched junction nucleotides: 10. This CDR3 contains 16 residues. Germline V gene sequence: CDR1 LGHNA, CDR2 YNFKEQ. For the CDR3, the DNA is TGTGCCAGCAGCCAAAAGGTGTCAGGGGGCGAGGAGACCCAGTACTTC. Its translation: CASSQKVSGGEETQYF.

This sequence joins TRBV10-1 and TRBJ2-1; 7 nucleotides match TRBD1. From germline, CDR1 is WNHNN and CDR2 SYGVQD (reference sequence). The CDR3 is 16 amino acids. V shed 3 bases and J 4 bases; nucleotides not matched to a gene: 9. The CDR3 DNA follows: TGCGCCAGCAGTGAACGACAGGGAAAAGGGTACAATGAGCAGTTCTTC. Its translation: CASSERQGKGYNEQFF.

This clonotype was counted only a few times. This chain links TRBV29-1 with TRBJ1-1; 10 bases are shared with TRBD1. The germline V gene has CDR1 SQVTM and CDR2 ANQGSEA. The CDR3 is 13 residues long. The ends lost 3 bases at V and 4 bases at J; junction bases unmatched: 2. CDR3 residues: CSVDGTGATEAFF. CDR3 DNA: TGCAGCGTTGACGGGACAGGGGCCACTGAAGCTTTCTTT. Combining the CDR3 with reference TRBV29-1 and TRBJ1-1 gives the whole variable domain SAVISQKPSRDICQRGTSLTIQCQVDSQVTMMFWYRQQPGQSLTLIATANQGSEATYESGFVIDKFPISRPNLTFSTLTVSNMSPEDSSIYLCSVDGTGATEAFFGQGTRLTVV.

This clonotype was seen only a few times. The rearrangement joins TRBV6-2 or TRBV6-3 to TRBJ2-1; a weak D match, TRBD2 (6 bases). The CDR3 totals 14 residues. Germline CDR1 MNHEY, CDR2 SVGEGT. Trimming shortened V by 11 bases and J by 4 bases, and 18 bases separated the two germline ends. This CDR3 reads CACMLAGRYNEQFF. The CDR3 DNA follows: TGTGCCTGTATGCTGGCGGGAAGGTACAATGAGCAGTTCTTC.

The gene calls are TRBV9 and TRBJ2-3; 12 bases match TRBD2. CDR1 is SGDLS, CDR2 YYNGEE, per germline. The J segment lost 3 bases and the V segment lost 4 bases, leaving 6 bases of the junction unmatched. The CDR3 has 16 residues. The CDR3 reads CASSMGLAGETDTQYF. CDR3 bases: TGTGCCAGCAGCATGGGACTAGCGGGCGAGACAGATACGCAGTATTTT. The full variable domain, in which reference TRBV9 and TRBJ2-3 provide the parts outside the CDR3, is DSGVTQTPKHLITATGQRVTLRCSPRSGDLSVYWYQQSLDQGLQFLIQYYNGEERAKGNILERFSAQQFPDLHSELNLSSLELGDSALYFCASSMGLAGETDTQYFGPGTRLTVL.

This clonotype was detected many times. The rearrangement links TRBV12-3 or TRBV12-4 to TRBJ2-7, with D unclear. The CDR3 is 11 residues long. V lost 6 bases, J lost 2 bases, and 5 bases lay in between. CDR3 sequence: CASRSTYEQYF. In DNA form, the CDR3 reads TGTGCCAGCAGATCCACCTACGAGCAGTACTTC.

The V and J genes are TRBV7-2 and TRBJ1-3, with D unclear. The germline gives CDR1 SGHTA, CDR2 FQGNSA. The CDR3 consists of 16 residues. V was shortened by 3 bases and J by 0 bases, with 12 bases between the two germline ends. The CDR3 protein is CASSFLDVYSGNTIYF. The CDR3, as DNA: TGTGCCAGCAGCTTCCTGGACGTCTACTCTGGAAACACCATATATTTT.

This clonotype showed up just a few times. The chain carries TRBV5-8 and TRBJ2-7, with D maybe TRBD2 (6 bases). The CDR3 loop spans 15 amino acids. V was trimmed by 2 bases and J by 2 bases, leaving 14 bases between them. Germline lookup yields CDR1 SGHTS and CDR2 YDEGEE. The chain's CDR3 is CASSFPSVKPYEQYF. The CDR3 bases are TGTGCCAGCAGCTTTCCTAGCGTCAAACCCTACGAGCAGTACTTC.

This clonotype has just a few counts. The chain carries TRBV12-3 or TRBV12-4 and TRBJ2-7, with D unresolved. V dropped 8 bases and J dropped 0 bases, with 8 bases sitting between them. The CDR3 has 12 amino acids. The CDR3 DNA reads as TGTGCCAGCGGTGTCCTCTCCTACGAGCAGTACTTC. It codes for CASGVLSYEQYF.

This chain uses TRBV7-2 with TRBJ2-1; TRBD2 matches at 7 bases. The germline V gene encodes CDR1 SGHTA and CDR2 FQGNSA. There are 16 residues in the CDR3. V lost 8 bases to trimming and J lost 2 bases; unmatched junction nucleotides: 12. Here the CDR3 reads CASLGGGAFTYNEQFF. CDR3 bases: TGTGCCAGCCTGGGGGGAGGGGCCTTTACCTACAATGAGCAGTTCTTC.

This clonotype was seen a few times. The chain recombines TRBV24-1 with TRBJ2-7, with D unclear. In germline, CDR1 is KGHDR, CDR2 SFDVKD. CDR3 length: 13 amino acids. V was pared by 2 bases and J by 6 bases, with 10 bases between. The CDR3 region is CATSDSDWGEQYF. As DNA, the CDR3 is TGTGCCACCAGTGATTCGGATTGGGGCGAGCAGTACTTC.

V and J are TRBV20-1 and TRBJ2-7; 12 bases are a match to TRBD1. Germline CDR1 and CDR2: DFQATT and SNEGSKA (reference sequence). This CDR3 is 14 amino acids long. V gave up 4 bases and J gave up 3 bases; unmatched junction bases: 4. CDR3 loop: CSATGTGGVYEQYF. As DNA, the CDR3 is TGCAGTGCTACCGGGACAGGGGGCGTCTACGAGCAGTACTTC.

This clonotype was counted at least ten times. The rearrangement uses TRBV27 and TRBJ2-3, with TRBD2 identical over 10 bases. The junction had 6 bases not matched to a gene; V was cut back by 4 bases and J by 5 bases. The V gene's germline CDR1 is MNHEY and CDR2 SMNVEV (reference sequence). CDR3 length: 15 amino acids. CDR3 coding DNA: TGTGCCAGCAGTTCCCTAGCGGGAGTGGTAGATACGCAGTATTTT. This gives the protein CASSSLAGVVDTQYF.

This clonotype was counted only a few times. The chain couples TRBV7-2 to TRBJ2-2; 8 bases map to TRBD2. Per germline, CDR1 SGHTA and CDR2 FQGNSA. V trimming: 2 bases; J trimming: 4 bases; junction bases outside the gene matches: 3. CDR3 length: 15 amino acids. The CDR3 reads CASSLRAGGTGELFF. The DNA of the CDR3 is TGTGCCAGCAGCTTAAGGGCGGGAGGCACCGGGGAGCTGTTTTTT.

This clonotype has a handful of counts. This chain links TRBV6-6 with TRBJ2-5; TRBD1 aligns across 8 bases. Unmatched junction bases numbered 2, after V lost 6 bases and J lost 2 bases. In germline, CDR1 is MNHNY, CDR2 SVGAGI (reference sequence). The length of the CDR3 is 13 residues. The CDR3 sequence: CASRGDRQETQYF. DNA for the CDR3: TGTGCCAGCAGGGGGGACAGGCAAGAGACCCAGTACTTC.

The genes are TRBV20-1 and TRBJ1-5; 10 nucleotides align to TRBD1. V lost 4 bases to trimming and J lost 2 bases; unmatched junction nucleotides: 5. The germline gives CDR1 DFQATT, CDR2 SNEGSKA (reference sequence). CDR3 size: 15 residues. CDR3 in DNA: TGCAGTGCTACGACAGGGGGCAGGGGCAATCAGCCCCAGCATTTT. Residues: CSATTGGRGNQPQHF.

The J gene is TRBJ2-3, the V gene TRBV18, with TRBD2 identical over 11 bases. The CDR3 runs to 17 residues. CDR1 and CDR2 from the germline V gene are KGHSH and LQKENI. Trimming removed 1 base from V and 4 bases from J; junction bases left unmatched: 7. In DNA, the CDR3 is TGTGCCAGCTCACCACTGGCTAGCGGGAGGCCGTCAGATACGCAGTATTTT. Protein: CASSPLASGRPSDTQYF.